A selection of T cell receptor beta chains follows, all from one sample in a study of blood T cell repertoires in COVID-19. Some clones are missing from TCRdb's copy, which holds only in-frame ones; the method was immunoSEQ multiplex PCR. The sample consists of 180,000 or so clones, around 87% of them appearing once. The material sequenced was peripheral blood. Receptors originate from a man aged 35-49 years with active or convalescent COVID-19. CDR3s include the opening cysteine and the closing phenylalanine or tryptophan. Each record gives: V gene, D gene, J gene, clone size, CDR3 protein, CDR3 DNA. D genes are given only for firm matches. The size field is filled for only some rows; it gives once, few, many or a size class.

V gene: TRBV6-1
D gene: NA
J gene: TRBJ1-5
clone size: NA
CDR3 protein: CASSEAPGINQPQHF
CDR3 DNA: TGTGCCAGCAGTGAAGCGCCGGGGATCAATCAGCCCCAGCATTTT

V gene: TRBV27
D gene: NA
J gene: TRBJ2-1
clone size: NA
CDR3 protein: CASSFEPRSYNEQFF
CDR3 DNA: TGTGCCAGCAGTTTTGAGCCTAGATCCTACAATGAGCAGTTCTTC

V gene: TRBV30
D gene: NA
J gene: TRBJ1-6
clone size: NA
CDR3 protein: CAWSSQGFASPLHF
CDR3 DNA: TGTGCCTGGTCCAGTCAGGGGTTTGCTTCACCCCTCCACTTT

V gene: TRBV10-3
D gene: NA
J gene: TRBJ1-4
clone size: NA
CDR3 protein: CAISASNEKLFF
CDR3 DNA: TGTGCCATCAGTGCTTCTAATGAAAAACTGTTTTTT

V gene: TRBV19
D gene: NA
J gene: TRBJ2-5
clone size: NA
CDR3 protein: CASSRWSSGYLETQYF
CDR3 DNA: TGTGCCAGTAGTCGGTGGAGTTCGGGGTACCTTGAGACCCAGTACTTC

V gene: TRBV6-5
D gene: NA
J gene: TRBJ1-2
clone size: NA
CDR3 protein: CASSGGASGNYGYTF
CDR3 DNA: TGTGCCAGCAGCGGCGGGGCGTCTGGCAACTATGGCTACACCTTC

V gene: TRBV28
D gene: TRBD1
J gene: TRBJ1-4
clone size: few
CDR3 protein: CASTTRQGRREKLFF
CDR3 DNA: TGTGCCAGCACCACAAGACAGGGGCGGCGGGAAAAACTGTTTTTT

V gene: TRBV29-1
D gene: NA
J gene: TRBJ1-1
clone size: NA
CDR3 protein: CSVVKRQANTEAFF
CDR3 DNA: TGCAGCGTTGTAAAGCGACAGGCGAACACTGAAGCTTTCTTT

V gene: TRBV14
D gene: NA
J gene: TRBJ1-1
clone size: few
CDR3 protein: CASSQVRGNTEAFF
CDR3 DNA: TGTGCCAGCAGCCAAGTCAGGGGGAACACTGAAGCTTTCTTT

V gene: TRBV18
D gene: NA
J gene: TRBJ2-2
clone size: few
CDR3 protein: CASSKDIPGTGELFF
CDR3 DNA: TGTGCCAGCTCAAAGGACATTCCTGGGACCGGGGAGCTGTTTTTT

V gene: TRBV4-2
D gene: NA
J gene: TRBJ1-1
clone size: NA
CDR3 protein: CASSQEKQNTEAFF
CDR3 DNA: TGTGCCAGCAGCCAAGAAAAGCAGAACACTGAAGCTTTCTTT

V gene: TRBV2
D gene: NA
J gene: TRBJ1-5
clone size: NA
CDR3 protein: CASRREVQDSNQPQHF
CDR3 DNA: TGTGCCAGCAGGAGGGAGGTCCAGGATTCAAATCAGCCCCAGCATTTT

V gene: TRBV12-3/TRBV12-4
D gene: NA
J gene: TRBJ1-4
clone size: NA
CDR3 protein: CATRQEPEKLFF
CDR3 DNA: TGTGCCACCCGACAGGAACCTGAAAAACTGTTTTTT

V gene: TRBV5-1
D gene: TRBD1
J gene: TRBJ1-6
clone size: NA
CDR3 protein: CASSLVTGSPNSPLHF
CDR3 DNA: TGCGCCAGCAGTCTAGTGACAGGGAGCCCTAATTCACCCCTCCACTTT

V gene: TRBV7-8
D gene: TRBD2
J gene: TRBJ2-1
clone size: NA
CDR3 protein: CASSLARKRPSGGSYNEQFF
CDR3 DNA: TGTGCCAGCAGCTTAGCGAGAAAAAGGCCAAGCGGGGGCTCCTACAATGAGCAGTTCTTC

V gene: TRBV5-1
D gene: NA
J gene: TRBJ2-2
clone size: NA
CDR3 protein: CASSLGDTGELFF
CDR3 DNA: TGCGCCAGCAGCTTGGGCGACACCGGGGAGCTGTTTTTT

V gene: TRBV9
D gene: NA
J gene: TRBJ1-1
clone size: few
CDR3 protein: CASSVGGLLPAKSTEAFF
CDR3 DNA: TGTGCCAGCAGCGTAGGGGGGCTCCTCCCGGCCAAGAGCACTGAAGCTTTCTTT

V gene: TRBV15
D gene: TRBD1
J gene: TRBJ1-4
clone size: NA
CDR3 protein: CATSRNQGALFF
CDR3 DNA: TGTGCCACCAGCAGAAATCAGGGGGCACTGTTTTTT